Listed below are T cell receptor beta chains from one sample, sequenced in a study of regulatory T cells in long-lasting Graves disease. Each CDR3 protein is one row after TCRdb ran MiXCR on the multiplex PCR reads. The table has roughly 700,000 distinct CDR3 sequences, around 30% seen once. Source: peripheral blood mononuclear cells (PBMCs), taken when the disease was refractory, from a patient treated with antithyroid drugs. These TCRs come from a female donor with Graves disease. The CDR3 runs from the conserved cysteine through the conserved F or W. Fields, in order: CDR3 DNA, CDR3 protein, D gene, J gene, V gene, CDR3 length, clone size. A D gene is named only where the DNA matches it firmly. The listing skips clone size in some rows; elsewhere it reads once, few, many or a size class.

cdr3_nt: TGTGCCAGCAGCCCCCCTAGCGGAACAAACACCGGGGAGCTGTTTTTT
cdr3_aa: CASSPPSGTNTGELFF
d_call: TRBD2
j_call: TRBJ2-2
v_call: TRBV14
cdr3_length: 16
clone_size: -

cdr3_nt: TGTGCCAGCAGTGAAGGGGGGTCCTACTACGAGCAGTACTTC
cdr3_aa: CASSEGGSYYEQYF
d_call: -
j_call: TRBJ2-7
v_call: TRBV25-1
cdr3_length: 14
clone_size: -

cdr3_nt: TGTGCCAGCAGCTCCTGGGGTAGGTCCTACGAGCAGTACTTC
cdr3_aa: CASSSWGRSYEQYF
d_call: -
j_call: TRBJ2-7
v_call: TRBV7-3
cdr3_length: 14
clone_size: -

cdr3_nt: TGTGCCAGCCACCGAAAAGGGAATTCTGGAAACACCATATATTTT
cdr3_aa: CASHRKGNSGNTIYF
d_call: -
j_call: TRBJ1-3
v_call: TRBV6-1
cdr3_length: 15
clone_size: few

cdr3_nt: TGTGCCTGGAACACCGGACAGGGCAAGGATCAGCCCCAGCATTTT
cdr3_aa: CAWNTGQGKDQPQHF
d_call: TRBD1
j_call: TRBJ1-5
v_call: TRBV30
cdr3_length: 15
clone_size: -

cdr3_nt: TGTGCCAGCAGCGTAGCTCCCAACAGGGTCAAAGAGCAGTACTTC
cdr3_aa: CASSVAPNRVKEQYF
d_call: -
j_call: TRBJ2-7
v_call: TRBV28
cdr3_length: 15
clone_size: few

cdr3_nt: TGTGCCAGCAGTGATGGGAACTCCTACGAGCAGTACTTC
cdr3_aa: CASSDGNSYEQYF
d_call: -
j_call: TRBJ2-7
v_call: TRBV2
cdr3_length: 13
clone_size: -

cdr3_nt: TGCAGTGCTAGAACAATAGGGACGGCAACATACGAGCAGTACTTC
cdr3_aa: CSARTIGTATYEQYF
d_call: -
j_call: TRBJ2-7
v_call: TRBV20-1
cdr3_length: 15
clone_size: -

cdr3_nt: TGTGCCAGCAGCGACAGGAATAATTCACCCCTCCACTTT
cdr3_aa: CASSDRNNSPLHF
d_call: -
j_call: TRBJ1-6
v_call: TRBV5-6
cdr3_length: 13
clone_size: -

cdr3_nt: TGTGCCAGCAGCGGCGTACAGAGTTACGAGCAGTACTTC
cdr3_aa: CASSGVQSYEQYF
d_call: -
j_call: TRBJ2-7
v_call: TRBV2
cdr3_length: 13
clone_size: many

cdr3_nt: TGTGCCAGCACCACATGGGTACAGTACTATGGCTACACCTTC
cdr3_aa: CASTTWVQYYGYTF
d_call: -
j_call: TRBJ1-2
v_call: TRBV28
cdr3_length: 14
clone_size: many

cdr3_nt: TGTGCCAGCAGTTACTCAGGGCAGGGATACTCTGGGGCCAACGTCCTGACTTTC
cdr3_aa: CASSYSGQGYSGANVLTF
d_call: -
j_call: TRBJ2-6
v_call: TRBV6-5
cdr3_length: 18
clone_size: -

cdr3_nt: TGTGCCAGCAGTTCCGGGACTAGCAAGGCTTTCAACAGGTACGAGCAGTACTTC
cdr3_aa: CASSSGTSKAFNRYEQYF
d_call: TRBD2
j_call: TRBJ2-7
v_call: TRBV5-6
cdr3_length: 18
clone_size: -

cdr3_nt: TGTGCTAGTGGTTTGAACCTTCGGGACCCGACCTCCTACGAGCAGTACTTC
cdr3_aa: CASGLNLRDPTSYEQYF
d_call: -
j_call: TRBJ2-7
v_call: TRBV12-5
cdr3_length: 17
clone_size: few

cdr3_nt: TGTGCCAGCAGGAGAGAAGGATGGCAGGGAATAGATGGCTACACCTTC
cdr3_aa: CASRREGWQGIDGYTF
d_call: -
j_call: TRBJ1-2
v_call: TRBV6-2/TRBV6-3
cdr3_length: 16
clone_size: few

cdr3_nt: TGTGCCAGCAGTGATGGCCCAGGCGGTGAAAAACTGTTTTTT
cdr3_aa: CASSDGPGGEKLFF
d_call: -
j_call: TRBJ1-4
v_call: TRBV6-1
cdr3_length: 14
clone_size: many

cdr3_nt: TGTGCCTGGGGACAGCTCCAAGAGACCCAGTACTTC
cdr3_aa: CAWGQLQETQYF
d_call: -
j_call: TRBJ2-5
v_call: TRBV30
cdr3_length: 12
clone_size: few

cdr3_nt: TGTGCCAGCAGATGGGACTCCGATTACAATGAGCAGTTCTTC
cdr3_aa: CASRWDSDYNEQFF
d_call: -
j_call: TRBJ2-1
v_call: TRBV28
cdr3_length: 14
clone_size: -

cdr3_nt: TGTGCCAGCAGCCAACTATGGACAGGGGGCGAAGCTTTCTTT
cdr3_aa: CASSQLWTGGEAFF
d_call: TRBD1
j_call: TRBJ1-1
v_call: TRBV2
cdr3_length: 14
clone_size: few

cdr3_nt: TGTGCCAGCAGCTCCGTTGGACTGGGGCAAGAGACCCAGTACTTC
cdr3_aa: CASSSVGLGQETQYF
d_call: -
j_call: TRBJ2-5
v_call: TRBV7-6
cdr3_length: 15
clone_size: few

cdr3_nt: TGTGCCAGCAGCCCATCGGGGACTAGCGGGATTTTCGGGGAGCTGTTTTTT
cdr3_aa: CASSPSGTSGIFGELFF
d_call: TRBD2
j_call: TRBJ2-2
v_call: TRBV14
cdr3_length: 17
clone_size: -

cdr3_nt: TGTGCCAGCTCACCCCCAGGTTCCCAAGAGACCCAGTACTTC
cdr3_aa: CASSPPGSQETQYF
d_call: -
j_call: TRBJ2-5
v_call: TRBV18
cdr3_length: 14
clone_size: many

cdr3_nt: TGTGCCACCTTACCGGGACCCATCTACGAGCAGTACTTC
cdr3_aa: CATLPGPIYEQYF
d_call: -
j_call: TRBJ2-7
v_call: TRBV6-1
cdr3_length: 13
clone_size: -

cdr3_nt: TGTGCCACCAGTGATGGCGGACAGGGCACGCATCAGCCCCAGCATTTT
cdr3_aa: CATSDGGQGTHQPQHF
d_call: TRBD1
j_call: TRBJ1-5
v_call: TRBV24-1
cdr3_length: 16
clone_size: -

cdr3_nt: TGCGCCAGCAGCTTGGAAGGACAGGGCCCTCAGCCCCAGCATTTT
cdr3_aa: CASSLEGQGPQPQHF
d_call: TRBD1
j_call: TRBJ1-5
v_call: TRBV5-1
cdr3_length: 15
clone_size: -

cdr3_nt: TGTGCCAGTACGGAAGGGACAGGGTTTCTGTCCTACACCTTC
cdr3_aa: CASTEGTGFLSYTF
d_call: TRBD1
j_call: TRBJ1-2
v_call: TRBV2
cdr3_length: 14
clone_size: many

cdr3_nt: TGCAGTGCTAGAGAAGAGGGACTGCAGTTTGGCTACACCTTC
cdr3_aa: CSAREEGLQFGYTF
d_call: -
j_call: TRBJ1-2
v_call: TRBV20-1
cdr3_length: 14
clone_size: few

cdr3_nt: TGTGCCAGCAGTTGGGGACTACGCGGGAAAGAGACCCAGTACTTC
cdr3_aa: CASSWGLRGKETQYF
d_call: TRBD2
j_call: TRBJ2-5
v_call: TRBV27
cdr3_length: 15
clone_size: few

cdr3_nt: TGTGCCAGCTCCCCCTGGGCCGTGAGGGTTCACGAGCAGTACTTC
cdr3_aa: CASSPWAVRVHEQYF
d_call: -
j_call: TRBJ2-7
v_call: TRBV27
cdr3_length: 15
clone_size: few